This entry lists 12 T cell receptor beta chains sequenced from one sample in a study of shared clonotypes between healthy human individuals. Terminally differentiated effector memory CD45RA+ cells were left out of the naive CD8 fraction, which was CD45RO-negative and positively selected for CCR7. This table comes from immunoSEQ multiplex PCR, and its TCRdb copy is limited to in-frame clones, with some not included. The sample includes more than 550,000 clones, roughly nine tenths of them seen just once. The sequenced material came from naive CD8+ T cells sorted from blood. These receptors came from a man aged 25 to 40 in good health.

This chain uses TRBV7-9 with TRBJ2-2; 7 bases are a match to TRBD2. The junction had 15 bases not matched to a gene; V was cut back by 2 bases and J by 6 bases. Germline V CDR1 and CDR2: SEHNR, FQNEAQ (reference sequence). CDR3 length: 18 residues. CDR3 in amino acids: CASSLREGWTRTPGELFF. Here the CDR3 DNA reads TGTGCCAGCAGCTTAAGAGAAGGTTGGACTAGGACCCCCGGGGAGCTGTTTTTT.

This clone was counted a few times. V gene TRBV2 combines with J gene TRBJ1-2; D perhaps matches TRBD1 (6 bases). The CDR3 spans 14 residues. Trimming took off 7 bases at V and 4 bases at J, with 16 bases between the two ends. Germline values: CDR1 SNHLY, CDR2 FYNNEI. CDR3: CASIGLQGSYGYTF. The CDR3 bases are TGTGCCAGCATAGGTCTACAGGGCTCCTATGGCTACACCTTC.

This sequence joins TRBV7-2 and TRBJ2-3, with TRBD1 identical over 8 bases. Germline V gives CDR1 SGHTA, CDR2 FQGNSA. J was trimmed by 4 bases and V by 2 bases; bases with no gene match: 2. This CDR3 has 14 amino acids. CDR3 DNA sequence: TGTGCCAGCAGCTTAAGGACAGGGCCAGATACGCAGTATTTT. It specifies CASSLRTGPDTQYF.

This sequence joins TRBV6-1 and TRBJ1-2, with 7 nucleotides matching TRBD1. The J segment lost 0 bases and the V segment lost 2 bases, leaving 3 bases of the junction unmatched. From germline, CDR1 is MNHNS and CDR2 SASEGT. The CDR3 is 15 residues long. CDR3 sequence (DNA): TGTGCCAGCAGTGAATGGACAGGAGCTAACTATGGCTACACCTTC. This codes for CASSEWTGANYGYTF.

The rearrangement links TRBV15 to TRBJ2-7; TRBD1 agrees at 8 bases. Germline V gene lookup returns CDR1 LNHNV and CDR2 YYDKDF (reference sequence). The CDR3 sequence is 15 residues long. V gave up 5 bases and J gave up 6 bases; unmatched junction bases: 12. The CDR3 nucleotides are TGTGCCACCAGCGATACAGGGGGTTCTCCATCCGAGCAGTACTTC. Encoded protein: CATSDTGGSPSEQYF.

V and J are TRBV15 and TRBJ2-7; weak D call: TRBD1 (6 bases). The germline gives CDR1 LNHNV, CDR2 YYDKDF (reference sequence). V shed 0 bases and J shed 6 bases, with 18 bases lying between them. The CDR3 spans 16 residues. CDR3 in DNA: TGTGCCACCAGCAGAGATGACAGGCAGGCGGCACTCGAGCAGTACTTC. It encodes CATSRDDRQAALEQYF.

This rearrangement joins TRBV4-3 to TRBJ1-2; D remains unclear. V was cut by 10 bases and J by 4 bases, with 10 bases left in between. The CDR3 contains 11 residues. From germline, CDR1 is LGHNA and CDR2 YSLEER. The CDR3 nucleotides are TGCGCCAACCGAAAGACCTATGGCTACACCTTC. It is translated as CANRKTYGYTF.

This rearrangement joins TRBV5-6 to TRBJ2-7; a weak D match, TRBD1 (6 bases). V gave up 5 bases and J gave up 0 bases, with 15 bases separating them. Per germline, CDR1 SGHDT and CDR2 YYEEEE. CDR3 length equals 15 residues. CDR3: CASRYRQESSYEQYF. CDR3 sequence (DNA): TGTGCCAGCAGATATCGACAGGAGAGCTCCTACGAGCAGTACTTC.

The rearrangement links TRBV10-1 to TRBJ2-1, with D unresolved. Trimming removed 4 bases from V and 0 bases from J, with 10 bases in between. The CDR3 consists of 15 residues. Germline V lookup: CDR1 WNHNN, CDR2 SYGVQD (reference sequence). Here the CDR3 reads CASSVSGLSYNEQFF. DNA of the CDR3: TGCGCCAGCAGTGTGAGTGGTCTCTCCTACAATGAGCAGTTCTTC.

This chain joins TRBV9 and TRBJ2-5; 12 positions match TRBD2. The CDR3 has 16 residues. In germline, CDR1 is SGDLS, CDR2 YYNGEE. Trimming at V came to 0 bases and at J to 4 bases, leaving 4 bases not matched to a gene. CDR3 protein: CASSVGLAGEGETQYF. CDR3 in DNA: TGTGCCAGCAGCGTAGGACTAGCGGGAGAAGGAGAGACCCAGTACTTC.

The table lists this clone with a few counts. The chain employs TRBV11-2 and TRBJ2-7; D gene unclear. Germline CDR1 is SGHAT and CDR2 is FQNNGV. The CDR3 has 14 residues. V was pared by 3 bases and J by 0 bases, with 9 bases between. The CDR3 bases are TGTGCCAGCAGCTTTGAGCAAGTCTCCTACGAGCAGTACTTC. This encodes CASSFEQVSYEQYF.

The V gene is TRBV2, the J gene TRBJ2-7, with 7 positions matching TRBD2. From germline, CDR1 is SNHLY and CDR2 FYNNEI. V was clipped by 11 bases and J by 7 bases; unmatched bases: 5. There are 10 residues in the CDR3. The CDR3: CAWGGSEQYF. The CDR3, as DNA: TGTGCCTGGGGAGGGAGTGAGCAGTACTTC.